This T cell receptor (beta chain) appears in the sequencing data of a study of T-cell memory formation after mild COVID-19. This clonotype was picked up a small number of times. TCRdb re-derived calls from the 5' RACE reads in MiXCR, one entry per CDR3 protein. The table includes around 310,000 distinct CDR3 sequences, more than 20% detected once. Sequenced material: PBMCs or a T cell subset sorted from them (not recorded which). The source is a man between 18 and 29 years old who had mild COVID-19 (a few samples of this study predate the infection). Cell type and time point are not known.

CDR3 DNA sequence: TGCAGCCCTCCGACGGGGGTGGCCAAAAACATTCAGTACTTC. Amino acids: CSPPTGVAKNIQYF. This rearrangement joins TRBV29-1 to TRBJ2-4, with D possibly TRBD2 on 6 matching bases. The V end lost 8 bases, the J end lost 1 base, and 15 bases lay between the germline ends. There are 14 residues in the CDR3. Per the germline V gene, CDR1 is SQVTM and CDR2 is ANQGSEA. Together with reference TRBV29-1 and TRBJ2-4, the CDR3 gives the full variable domain: SAVISQKPSRDICQRGTSLTIQCQVDSQVTMMFWYRQQPGQSLTLIATANQGSEATYESGFVIDKFPISRPNLTFSTLTVSNMSPEDSSIYLCSPPTGVAKNIQYFGAGTRLSVL.